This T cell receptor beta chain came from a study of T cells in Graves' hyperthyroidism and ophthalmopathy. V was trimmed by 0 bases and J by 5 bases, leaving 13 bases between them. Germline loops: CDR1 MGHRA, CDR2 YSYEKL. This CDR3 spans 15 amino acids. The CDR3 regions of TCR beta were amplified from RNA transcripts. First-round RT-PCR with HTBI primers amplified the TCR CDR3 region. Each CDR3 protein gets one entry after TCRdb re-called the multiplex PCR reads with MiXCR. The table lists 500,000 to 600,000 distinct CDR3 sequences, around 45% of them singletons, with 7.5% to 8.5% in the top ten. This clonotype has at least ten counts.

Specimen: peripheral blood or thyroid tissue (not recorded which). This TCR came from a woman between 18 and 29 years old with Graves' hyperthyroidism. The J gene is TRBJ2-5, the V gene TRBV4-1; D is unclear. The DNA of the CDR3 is TGCGCCAGCAGCCAAGAAGCCAGAACTCTGGAGACCCAGTACTTC. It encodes CASSQEARTLETQYF.